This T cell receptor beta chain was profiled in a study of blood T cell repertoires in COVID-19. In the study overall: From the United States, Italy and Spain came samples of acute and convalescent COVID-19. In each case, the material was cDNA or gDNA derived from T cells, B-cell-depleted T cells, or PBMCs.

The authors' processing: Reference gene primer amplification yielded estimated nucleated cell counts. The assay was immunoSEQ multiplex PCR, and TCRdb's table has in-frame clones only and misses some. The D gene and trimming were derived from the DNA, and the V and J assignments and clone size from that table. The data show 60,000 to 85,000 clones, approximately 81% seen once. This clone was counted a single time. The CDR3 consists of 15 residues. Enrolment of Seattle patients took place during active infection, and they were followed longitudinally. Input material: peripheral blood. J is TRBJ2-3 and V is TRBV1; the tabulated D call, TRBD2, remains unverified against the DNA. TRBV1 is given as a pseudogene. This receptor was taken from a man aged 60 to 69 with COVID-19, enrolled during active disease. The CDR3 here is CTSSQELFPGDTQYF. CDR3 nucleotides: TGCACCAGCAGCCAAGAACTATTCCCCGGAGATACGCAGTATTTT.